The 6 T cell receptor beta chains given below trace back to one sample, sequenced in a study of blood T cells in healthy people across ages. A J-beta primer mix and a sample-barcoded 5' primer were used in a second PCR of roughly 7 to 12 cycles. MiXCR, applied by TCRdb to the 5' RACE reads, yields one record per CDR3 protein. The sample records around 710,000 distinct CDR3 sequences, roughly 43% being singletons. The material sequenced was blood. The receptors were gathered from a woman aged 55-69 years in good health.

This chain links TRBV7-9 with TRBJ1-2, with unresolved D. The V end was cut by 10 bases, the J end by 3 bases, with 12 bases between. CDR1 is SEHNR, CDR2 FQNEAQ, per germline (reference sequence). This CDR3 spans 12 amino acids. CDR3 nucleotide sequence: TGTGCCACCTGGTTAGGCGACTATGGCTACACCTTC. Its protein is CATWLGDYGYTF.

The chain has TRBV5-5 and TRBJ2-3, with 10 positions matching TRBD2. Germline-derived CDR1 and CDR2 are SGHKS and YYEKEE (reference sequence). Germline trimming cut 2 bases from V and 0 bases from J; bases unmatched to any gene: 12. The CDR3 covers 19 residues. In nucleotides, the CDR3 is TGTGCCAGCAGCTTACTCCCTCGATCAGCGGGAGGGAGCACAGATACGCAGTATTTT. It is translated as CASSLLPRSAGGSTDTQYF.

This clonotype was seen a handful of times. This chain connects TRBV27 to TRBJ1-2, with D maybe TRBD1 (6 bases). Germline values: CDR1 MNHEY, CDR2 SMNVEV (reference sequence). Trimming pared 0 bases from V and 3 bases from J, leaving 20 bases between. The CDR3 is 18 amino acids. CDR3 sequence reads: CASSLSGGHLKGDYGYTF. In DNA form, the CDR3 reads TGTGCCAGCAGTTTATCGGGGGGACACCTCAAGGGGGACTATGGCTACACCTTC.

J is TRBJ2-3 and V is TRBV27, with 7 bases matching TRBD1. Germline CDR1 is MNHEY and CDR2 is SMNVEV (reference sequence). V shed 5 bases and J 0 bases; nucleotides not matched to a gene: 11. There are 17 residues in the CDR3. CDR3 sequence: CASSVTGRPGSTDTQYF. CDR3 bases: TGTGCCAGCAGTGTGACAGGGCGGCCAGGGAGCACAGATACGCAGTATTTT.

The gene calls are TRBV20-1 and TRBJ2-1; a weak D match, TRBD2 (6 bases). This CDR3 has 16 amino acids. Germline loops: CDR1 DFQATT, CDR2 SNEGSKA (reference sequence). The V and J ends lost 6 bases and 4 bases respectively, with 22 bases between them. Written as DNA, the CDR3 is TGCAGTGCCGCCTCGGTAGAGGGAGGCGTTTACAATGAGCAGTTCTTC. Translation: CSAASVEGGVYNEQFF.

This clonotype was detected a few times. The gene calls are TRBV24-1 and TRBJ2-1; D ambiguous. Germline V gene lookup returns CDR1 KGHDR and CDR2 SFDVKD. The CDR3 totals 14 residues. The V gene lost 6 bases and the J gene lost 4 bases, with 12 bases spanning the gap. The CDR3 reads CATSRNSNYNEQFF. Here the CDR3 DNA reads TGTGCCACCAGTCGGAACAGCAATTACAATGAGCAGTTCTTC.